A single TCR beta chain is shown here with its context. As yet, its antigen is unknown. MiXCR, applied by TCRdb to the reads, yields one record per CDR3 protein. The table includes around 740,000 distinct CDR3 sequences, roughly a third detected once. This sample stems from a study of T cell repertoires in cytomegalovirus infection. Study-level background: An indication of both CMV infection and matching HLA type came from public TCR beta signatures.

Germline CDR1 is SGHAT and CDR2 is FQNNGV. The CDR3 is made up of 14 amino acids. V gave up 5 bases and J gave up 6 bases; unmatched junction bases: 6. Study-level results: Frequencies of public TCR beta families were cumulated, and this identified carriers of CMV plus the relevant HLA. Dominating the ex vivo response were HLA-C-restricted CMV-specific TCR beta clonotypes.

Sequencing was performed on PBMCs. The sequence was obtained from a human donor in good health (CMV status not recorded). Some clones in this sample may be carry-over from other donors' samples. The J gene is TRBJ2-1, the V gene TRBV11-2, with 8 positions matching TRBD1. The CDR3 sequence is CASSSRDRFNEQFF. CDR3 DNA sequence: TGTGCCAGCAGCAGCCGGGACAGGTTCAATGAGCAGTTCTTC.